This is a list of T cell receptor beta chains from one sample in a study of blood T cell repertoires in COVID-19. Sequencing was performed with immunoSEQ multiplex PCR; in TCRdb, only in-frame clones are kept and a portion is missing. This table holds tens of thousands of clones, 91% found once. The sequenced material came from peripheral blood. The receptor source for this set is a human donor with active COVID-19. The donor label of this sample is uncertain. Each CDR3 is given with its conserved first and last residue. The D gene is left open where the match is weak. Clone size is not always given. Where it is, it says once, few, many or a class for expanded clones.

clone_size j_call cdr3_length v_call d_call cdr3_aa cdr3_nt
NA TRBJ2-3 16 TRBV19 TRBD2 CATSRSTSGSSDTQYF TGTGCCACTTCCAGGTCAACTAGCGGGAGTTCAGATACGCAGTATTTT
NA TRBJ2-1 15 TRBV2 NA CASRGLGRGYNEQFF TGTGCCAGCAGGGGTTTGGGGAGAGGTTACAATGAGCAGTTCTTC
once TRBJ1-2 14 TRBV28 NA CASSLAAGYYGYTF TGTGCCAGCAGTTTAGCCGCGGGATACTATGGCTACACCTTC
NA TRBJ2-4 17 TRBV2 TRBD2 CASSDVTSALGRNIQYF TGTGCCAGCAGTGATGTCACTAGCGCCTTGGGAAGAAACATTCAGTACTTC
once TRBJ2-7 15 TRBV11-2 TRBD1 CASSRPWDRANEQYF TGTGCCAGCAGCCGTCCGTGGGACAGGGCCAACGAGCAGTACTTC
NA TRBJ2-1 14 TRBV5-6 TRBD2 CASERTSGRNEQFF TGTGCCAGCGAGAGGACTAGCGGGAGGAATGAGCAGTTCTTC
NA TRBJ1-2 11 TRBV6-2/TRBV6-3 NA CASSYLYGYTF TGTGCCAGCAGTTACCTGTATGGCTACACCTTC
NA TRBJ1-3 14 TRBV4-1 TRBD1 CASSQVGQGNTIYF TGCGCCAGCAGCCAAGTGGGACAGGGAAACACCATATATTTT
once TRBJ2-6 16 TRBV19 NA CASSLASNSGANVLTF TGTGCCAGTAGTTTAGCGTCTAACTCTGGGGCCAACGTCCTGACTTTC
NA TRBJ1-2 14 TRBV3-1/TRBV3-2 TRBD1 CASSQEGQAGGYTF TGTGCCAGCAGCCAAGAGGGACAGGCGGGTGGCTACACCTTC
NA TRBJ1-1 15 TRBV15 NA CATSRVESWNTEAFF TGTGCCACCAGCAGAGTAGAGAGCTGGAACACTGAAGCTTTCTTT
NA TRBJ2-1 12 TRBV14 TRBD2 CASSQPGLGLFF TGTGCCAGCAGCCAGCCGGGACTAGGGCTCTTCTTC
NA TRBJ2-5 14 TRBV2 TRBD2 CASSALAGGETQYF TGTGCCAGCAGTGCCCTAGCGGGAGGAGAGACCCAGTACTTC
NA TRBJ2-1 18 TRBV27 TRBD2 CASSRLAGPLEEENEQFF TGTGCCAGCAGTAGACTAGCGGGACCTCTTGAGGAGGAGAATGAGCAGTTCTTC
few TRBJ2-3 15 TRBV6-4 TRBD2 CASSDFSGSADTQYF TGTGCCAGCAGTGACTTTAGCGGGAGCGCAGATACGCAGTATTTT
NA TRBJ2-5 14 TRBV5-1 TRBD2 CASSPGGREETQYF TGCGCCAGCAGCCCGGGAGGCAGGGAAGAGACCCAGTACTTC
NA TRBJ2-2 16 TRBV27 TRBD1 CASSLRTGVGTGELFF TGTGCCAGCAGTCTGAGGACAGGGGTCGGCACCGGGGAGCTGTTTTTT
NA TRBJ1-2 15 TRBV10-3 NA CAISEGEGRWNGYTF TGTGCCATCAGTGAGGGGGAGGGACGTTGGAATGGCTACACCTTC
NA TRBJ1-1 14 TRBV30 NA CAWTLQDMNTEAFF TGTGCCTGGACCCTACAGGACATGAACACTGAAGCTTTCTTT
NA TRBJ2-3 16 TRBV15 TRBD1 CATSKGQGARTDTQYF TGTGCCACCAGCAAGGGACAGGGGGCGAGGACAGATACGCAGTATTTT
NA TRBJ2-2 15 TRBV9 TRBD2 CASSSGTSGTGELFF TGTGCCAGCAGCTCCGGGACTAGCGGAACCGGGGAGCTGTTTTTT
NA TRBJ1-4 15 TRBV18 NA CASSELTAPNEKLFF TGTGCCAGCTCAGAGCTGACAGCCCCTAATGAAAAACTGTTTTTT
NA TRBJ2-3 15 TRBV5-4 TRBD2 CASSSSGRPTDTQYF TGTGCCAGCAGCTCTAGCGGGAGGCCCACAGATACGCAGTATTTT
NA TRBJ1-4 12 TRBV25-1 NA CASSEEDKRLFF TGTGCCAGCAGTGAAGAGGATAAGCGCCTGTTTTTT
NA TRBJ2-1 15 TRBV5-5 TRBD2 CASSLSSGAGGEQFF TGTGCCAGCAGCTTGAGTAGCGGGGCCGGGGGGGAGCAGTTCTTC
NA TRBJ2-7 14 TRBV28 TRBD1 CASRGQVRTYEQYF TGTGCCAGCAGGGGACAGGTGAGAACCTACGAGCAGTACTTC
NA TRBJ1-6 13 TRBV18 NA CASSPDLRSPLHF TGTGCCAGCTCACCGGACTTACGGTCACCCCTCCACTTT